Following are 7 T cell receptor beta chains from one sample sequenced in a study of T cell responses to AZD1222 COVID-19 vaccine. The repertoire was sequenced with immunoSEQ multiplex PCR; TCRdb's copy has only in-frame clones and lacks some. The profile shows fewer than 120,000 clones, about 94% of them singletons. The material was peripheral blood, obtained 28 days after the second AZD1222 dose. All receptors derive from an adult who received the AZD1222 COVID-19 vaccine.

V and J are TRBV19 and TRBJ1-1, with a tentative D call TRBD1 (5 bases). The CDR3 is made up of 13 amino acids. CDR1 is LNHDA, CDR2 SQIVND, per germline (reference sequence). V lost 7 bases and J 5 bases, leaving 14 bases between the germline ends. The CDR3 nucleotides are TGTGCCAGTACCGAGGACGAGGGGACTGAAGCTTTCTTT. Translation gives CASTEDEGTEAFF.

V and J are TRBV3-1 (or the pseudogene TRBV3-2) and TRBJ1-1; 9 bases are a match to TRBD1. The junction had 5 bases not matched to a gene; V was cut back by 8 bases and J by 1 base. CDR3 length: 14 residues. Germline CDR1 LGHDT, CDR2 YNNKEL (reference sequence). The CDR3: CASGTGGWNTEAFF. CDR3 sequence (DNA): TGTGCCAGCGGAACAGGGGGCTGGAACACTGAAGCTTTCTTT.

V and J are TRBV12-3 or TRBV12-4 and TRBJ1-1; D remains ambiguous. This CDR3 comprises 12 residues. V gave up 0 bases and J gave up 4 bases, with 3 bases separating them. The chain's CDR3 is CASSLAGTEAFF. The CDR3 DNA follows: TGTGCCAGCAGTTTAGCGGGCACTGAAGCTTTCTTT.

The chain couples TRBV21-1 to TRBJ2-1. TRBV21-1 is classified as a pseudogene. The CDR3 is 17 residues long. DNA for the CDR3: TGTGCCAGCAGCAAAGGGACCCCGGGACCAACTTACAATGAGCAGTTCTTC. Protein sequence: CASSKGTPGPTYNEQFF.

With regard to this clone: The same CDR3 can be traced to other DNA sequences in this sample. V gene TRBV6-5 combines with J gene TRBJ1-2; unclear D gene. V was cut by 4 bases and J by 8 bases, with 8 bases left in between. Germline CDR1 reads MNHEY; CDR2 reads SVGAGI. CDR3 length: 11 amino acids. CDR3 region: CASSSSGGYTF. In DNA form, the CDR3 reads TGTGCCAGCAGTTCAAGCGGGGGCTACACCTTC.

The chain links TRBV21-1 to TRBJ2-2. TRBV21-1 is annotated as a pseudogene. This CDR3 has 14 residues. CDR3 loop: CASSNDGYTGELFF. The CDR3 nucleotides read TGTGCCAGCAGCAACGACGGTTACACCGGGGAGCTGTTTTTT.

The DNA of the CDR3 is TGTGCCAGTAGTTGGGGGGGGACCAATCAGCCCCAGCATTTT. This sequence encodes CASSWGGTNQPQHF. The V call is TRBV19, the J call TRBJ1-5; TRBD1 is a possible D gene (5 bases). From germline, CDR1 is LNHDA and CDR2 SQIVND (reference sequence). This CDR3 region has 14 residues. Trimming took off 5 bases at V and 3 bases at J, with 11 bases between the two ends.